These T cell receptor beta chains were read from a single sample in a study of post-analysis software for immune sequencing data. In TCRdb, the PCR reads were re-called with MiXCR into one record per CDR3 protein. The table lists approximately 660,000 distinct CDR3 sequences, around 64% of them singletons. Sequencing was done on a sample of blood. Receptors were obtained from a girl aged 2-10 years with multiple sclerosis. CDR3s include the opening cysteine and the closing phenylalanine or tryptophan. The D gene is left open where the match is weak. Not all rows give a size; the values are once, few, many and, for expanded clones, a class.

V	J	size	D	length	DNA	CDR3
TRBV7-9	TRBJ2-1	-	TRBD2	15	TGTGCCAGCAGCTTCCGGGGGGACCCTTTCAATGAGCAGTTCTTC	CASSFRGDPFNEQFF
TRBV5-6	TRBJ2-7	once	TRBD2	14	TGTGCCAGCAGCCCGACTAGCGGGAGTCATGAGCAGTACTTC	CASSPTSGSHEQYF
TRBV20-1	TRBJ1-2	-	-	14	TGCAGTGCCCTTGGCGGGGGCGGCCCCTATGGCTACACTTTC	CSALGGGGPYGYTF
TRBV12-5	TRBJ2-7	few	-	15	TGTGCTAGTGGTTTGCGGCTCATGGGGGGCTACGAGCAGTACTTC	CASGLRLMGGYEQYF
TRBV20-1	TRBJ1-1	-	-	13	TGCAGTGCACTTACCGGGCCGAGGACTGAAGCTTTCTTT	CSALTGPRTEAFF
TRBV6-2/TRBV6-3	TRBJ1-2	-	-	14	TGTGCCAGCAGGGCCAGGACAATGAACTATGGCTACACCTTC	CASRARTMNYGYTF
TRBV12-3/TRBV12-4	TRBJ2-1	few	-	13	TGTGCCAGCAGTTCCGACAGTAGGCATGAGCAGTTCTTC	CASSSDSRHEQFF
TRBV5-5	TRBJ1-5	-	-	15	TGTGCCAGCAGCTTGAACGGGCTGTTGGGTCAGCCCCAGCATTTT	CASSLNGLLGQPQHF
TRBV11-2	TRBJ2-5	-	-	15	TGTGCCAGCAGCCCCGGAGGGGCCGGCGAAGAGACCCAGTACTTC	CASSPGGAGEETQYF
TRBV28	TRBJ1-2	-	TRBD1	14	TGTGCCAGCAGTTTCCCCGACAGGGGCTATGGCTACACCTTC	CASSFPDRGYGYTF
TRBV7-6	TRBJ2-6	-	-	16	TGTACCAGCAGCTTAGCCGGGGCACCTGGGGCCAACGTCCTGACTTTC	CTSSLAGAPGANVLTF
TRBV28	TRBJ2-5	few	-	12	TGTGAGGGCAGGGATGAAGGGGAGACCCAGTACTTC	CEGRDEGETQYF
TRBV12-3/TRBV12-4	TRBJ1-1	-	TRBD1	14	TGTGCCAGCAGGACAGGGTCTCTGAACACTGAAGCTTTCTTT	CASRTGSLNTEAFF
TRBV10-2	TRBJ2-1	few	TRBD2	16	TGCGCCAGCATGCAAGGGGGACTAGCGGCTAACAATGAGCAGTTCTTC	CASMQGGLAANNEQFF
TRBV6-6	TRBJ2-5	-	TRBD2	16	TGTGCCAGCAGTTACGGGATGCGGGGGGGCCAAGAGACCCAGTACTTC	CASSYGMRGGQETQYF
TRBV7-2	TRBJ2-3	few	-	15	TGTGCCAGCAGCCGCTATCCACTAGCCCCAGATACGCAGTATTTT	CASSRYPLAPDTQYF
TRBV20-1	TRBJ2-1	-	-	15	TGCAGTGCTAGGTCTTTTAGGGCATACTTCAATGAGCAGTTCTTC	CSARSFRAYFNEQFF
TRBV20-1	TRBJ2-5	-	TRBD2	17	TGCAGTGCTAGAGCGACTAGCGGGGAAGCCCGCCAAGAGACCCAGTACTTC	CSARATSGEARQETQYF
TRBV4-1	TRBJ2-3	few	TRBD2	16	TGCGCCAGCAGCCCGGAGGAACTAGCGGACACAGATACGCAGTATTTT	CASSPEELADTDTQYF
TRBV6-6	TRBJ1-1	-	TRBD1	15	TGTGCCAGCAGAACCACCGGGACAGGAAACACTGAAGCTTTCTTT	CASRTTGTGNTEAFF
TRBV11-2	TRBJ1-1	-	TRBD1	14	TGTGCCAGCAGCCATACAGGGGGTGGAACTGAAGCTTTCTTT	CASSHTGGGTEAFF
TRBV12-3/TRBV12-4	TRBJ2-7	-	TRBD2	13	TGTGCCAGCAGACTAGCGGGAGGTCGGGAGCAGTACTTC	CASRLAGGREQYF
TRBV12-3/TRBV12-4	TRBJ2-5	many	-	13	TGTGCCAGCAGTTTACTCGCGGGAGAGACCCAGTACTTC	CASSLLAGETQYF
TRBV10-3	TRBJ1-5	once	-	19	TGTGCCATCAGTGAGTCTACCCATGGAACCCTTTATAGCAATCAGCCCCAGCATTTT	CAISESTHGTLYSNQPQHF
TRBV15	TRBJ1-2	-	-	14	TGTGCCACCAGTTTGGGAACAGGGAACTATGGCTACACCTTC	CATSLGTGNYGYTF
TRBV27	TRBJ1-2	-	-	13	TGTGCCAGCAGTGGGATAGGATTCTATGGCTACACCTTC	CASSGIGFYGYTF
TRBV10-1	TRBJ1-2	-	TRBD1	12	TGCGCCAGCAGTATGACAGGGAATGGCTACACCTTC	CASSMTGNGYTF
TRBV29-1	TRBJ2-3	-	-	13	TGCAGCGTTGTGTGGCAGAGCATCGATACGCAGTATTTT	CSVVWQSIDTQYF
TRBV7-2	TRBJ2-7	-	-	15	TGTGCCAGCAGCTACCTTTTCGCCAGCACCTACGAGCAGTACTTC	CASSYLFASTYEQYF
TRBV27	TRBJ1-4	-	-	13	TGTGCCAGCGGCCGGGACCTAGGTGAAAAACTGTTTTTT	CASGRDLGEKLFF
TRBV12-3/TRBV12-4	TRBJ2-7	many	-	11	TGTGCCAGCAGCTATCTCTACGAGCAGTACTTC	CASSYLYEQYF
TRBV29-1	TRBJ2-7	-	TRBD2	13	TGCAGCGTTGAAGATTCGCGGGAGTACGAGCAGTACTTC	CSVEDSREYEQYF
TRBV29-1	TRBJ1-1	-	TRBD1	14	TGCAGCGTTGAAGAGCCTACAGGGGGGACTGAAGCTTTCTTT	CSVEEPTGGTEAFF
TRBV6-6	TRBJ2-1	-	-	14	TGTGCCAGCAGTTGGGGGCCATCGTACAATGAGCAGTTCTTC	CASSWGPSYNEQFF
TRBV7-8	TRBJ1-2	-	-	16	TGTGCCAGCAGCTTAGATCCGGCAGGCCTAGGGGATGGCTACACCTTC	CASSLDPAGLGDGYTF
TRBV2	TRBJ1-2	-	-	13	TGTGCCAGCAGTGAATCCCTGAAGGGTGGCTACACCTTC	CASSESLKGGYTF
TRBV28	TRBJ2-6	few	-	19	TGTGCCAGCTCAAACACCTGGCAGGGCACCTTCTCTGGGGCCAACGTCCTGACTTTC	CASSNTWQGTFSGANVLTF
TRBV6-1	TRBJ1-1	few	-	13	TGTGCCAGCAGTGACAGGGGGAACACTGAAGCTTTCTTT	CASSDRGNTEAFF
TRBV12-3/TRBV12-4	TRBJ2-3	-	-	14	TGTGCCAGCACCGCAACACGAGATACAGATACGCAGTATTTT	CASTATRDTDTQYF
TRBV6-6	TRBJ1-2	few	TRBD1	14	TGTGCCAGCAGTTATACGGACAGGGCCTATGGCTACACCTTC	CASSYTDRAYGYTF
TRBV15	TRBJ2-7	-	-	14	TGTGCCACCAGCACGGGACGGACTATTGAAGAGCAGTACTTC	CATSTGRTIEEQYF
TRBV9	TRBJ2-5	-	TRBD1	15	TGTGCCAGCAGCGCAGGGGCGACAGGGGGAGAGACCCAGTACTTC	CASSAGATGGETQYF
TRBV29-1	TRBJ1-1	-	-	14	TGCAGCCCAATCCTGGGGGGACTGAACACTGAAGCTTTCTTT	CSPILGGLNTEAFF
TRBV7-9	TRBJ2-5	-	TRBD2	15	TGTGCCAGCCTTAGGACTAGCGGTGAGGGAGGAACCCAGTACTTC	CASLRTSGEGGTQYF
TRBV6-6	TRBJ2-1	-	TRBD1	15	TGTGCCAGCAGCGATCGGGACAGCTCCTACAATGAGCAGTTCTTC	CASSDRDSSYNEQFF
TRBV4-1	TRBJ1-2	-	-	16	TGCGCCAGCAGCCATTTGATGACCGGGAAAAAATTCGACCACACCTTC	CASSHLMTGKKFDHTF
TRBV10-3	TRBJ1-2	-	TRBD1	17	TGTGCCATCAGTGGTGCGACAGGGGTGGTAGCTAACTATGGCTACACCTTC	CAISGATGVVANYGYTF
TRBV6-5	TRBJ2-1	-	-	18	TGTGCCAGCAGTTACTGCGGCTTCATGGAGGGGGCGCCCAATGAGCAGTTCTTC	CASSYCGFMEGAPNEQFF
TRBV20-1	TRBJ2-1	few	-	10	TGCAGTGCTAGAGGGCTTGAGCAGTTCTTC	CSARGLEQFF
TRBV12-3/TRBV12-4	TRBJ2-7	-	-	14	TGTGCCAGCAGTTTGAGGCCCGGTCTCTACGAGCAGTACTTC	CASSLRPGLYEQYF
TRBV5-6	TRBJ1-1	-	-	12	TGTGCCAGCAGCCTCTTGGCCAGTGAAGCTTTCTTT	CASSLLASEAFF
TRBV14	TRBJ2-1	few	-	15	TGTGCCAGCAGCCAAGCCGGGCAGGGGGGGAATGAGCAGTTCTTC	CASSQAGQGGNEQFF
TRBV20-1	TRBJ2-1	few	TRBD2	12	TGCAGTGCTAATAAGCGGGAGTTTGAGCAGTTCTTC	CSANKREFEQFF
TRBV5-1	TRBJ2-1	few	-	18	TGCGCCAGCAGCTTTTCTGGTACTAGCAAGTCGGATTACAATGAGCAGTTCTTC	CASSFSGTSKSDYNEQFF
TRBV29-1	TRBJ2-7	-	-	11	TGCAGCGTAGGGGAGGGGGACGAGCAGTACTTC	CSVGEGDEQYF
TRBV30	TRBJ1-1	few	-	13	TGTGCCTGGACCTTACAGATGAACACTGAAGCTTTCTTT	CAWTLQMNTEAFF
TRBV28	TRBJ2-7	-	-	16	TGTGCCAGCAGTCCCCAATCCCCTGACAGGCTCTACGAGCAGTACTTC	CASSPQSPDRLYEQYF
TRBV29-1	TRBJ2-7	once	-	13	TGCAGCGTTGGGTTTGACTACTCCTACGAGCAGTACTTC	CSVGFDYSYEQYF
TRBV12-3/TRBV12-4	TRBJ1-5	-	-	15	TGTGCCAGCAGTTCAGGGACGGGCGGTCATCAGCCCCAGCATTTT	CASSSGTGGHQPQHF
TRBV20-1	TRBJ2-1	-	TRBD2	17	TGCAGTGCTAGAGGTGGGCTAGCGGGACATACCTACAATGAGCAGTTCTTC	CSARGGLAGHTYNEQFF